Listed here are 15 T cell receptor beta chains from one sample, sequenced in a study of cytomegalovirus exposure and HLA in healthy donors. Both 60 Vbeta primers and 13 Jbeta primers went into the PCR. Method: immunoSEQ multiplex PCR; TCRdb's copy keeps in-frame clones and lacks some. The sample has about 150,000 clones, about three quarters seen once; the top ten hold 3% to 3.5%. The sequenced material came from PBMCs. These receptors were collected from a woman in her 40s in good health and CMV-seronegative.

The chain joins TRBV5-1 to TRBJ1-6; no clear D. CDR1 and CDR2 (germline): SGHRS, YFSETQ. This CDR3 region has 15 residues. With 0 bases removed from V and 7 bases from J, the gap between germline ends came to 11 bases. The CDR3 sequence: CASSLAPRPNSPLHF. The DNA of the CDR3 is TGCGCCAGCAGCTTGGCCCCGCGCCCCAATTCACCCCTCCACTTT.

The rearrangement uses TRBV7-9 and TRBJ1-2; D may be TRBD1 (5 bases). V lost 4 bases to trimming and J lost 2 bases, with 17 bases between them. The CDR3 has 16 residues. Per germline, CDR1 SEHNR and CDR2 FQNEAQ (reference sequence). CDR3 sequence reads: CASSSGGGLHNYGYTF. The CDR3, as DNA: TGTGCCAGCAGCTCTGGGGGAGGGCTCCACAACTATGGCTACACCTTC.

The V and J genes are TRBV6-5 and TRBJ1-2; D unresolved. V was trimmed by 8 bases and J by 2 bases, leaving 9 bases between them. CDR1 is MNHEY, CDR2 SVGAGI, per germline. The length of the CDR3 is 12 residues. The CDR3 DNA follows: TGTGCCAGCCGTCCGGGGAACTATGGCTACACCTTC. It yields the protein CASRPGNYGYTF.

The CDR3: CASSLGDRAKTQYF. DNA of the CDR3: TGCGCCAGCAGCTTGGGGGACAGGGCAAAGACCCAGTACTTC. The chain uses TRBV5-1 and TRBJ2-5; TRBD1 aligns across 9 bases. V gave up 0 bases and J gave up 6 bases; unmatched junction bases: 3. CDR3 length equals 14 residues. The germline gives CDR1 SGHRS, CDR2 YFSETQ.

The V call is TRBV2, the J call TRBJ1-1; 10 bases map to TRBD1. Trimming cost V 1 base and J 0 bases; bases outside gene matches: 2. The CDR3 is made up of 16 amino acids. Germline-derived CDR1 and CDR2 are SNHLY and FYNNEI. CDR3 sequence: CASSEGTGGMNTEAFF. CDR3 DNA: TGTGCCAGCAGTGAAGGGACAGGGGGTATGAACACTGAAGCTTTCTTT.

The chain uses TRBV5-1 and TRBJ2-5; D possibly corresponds to TRBD1 (6 bases). The CDR3 runs to 13 residues. From germline, CDR1 is SGHRS and CDR2 YFSETQ. V dropped 4 bases and J dropped 4 bases, with 11 bases sitting between them. The CDR3 is CASSTTGRETQYF. In nucleotides, the CDR3 is TGCGCCAGCAGCACAACAGGGCGAGAGACCCAGTACTTC.

This sequence joins TRBV25-1 and TRBJ2-7; D possibly corresponds to TRBD1 (5 bases). The CDR3 totals 14 residues. V shed 4 bases and J shed 0 bases, with 10 bases lying between them. Germline V CDR1 and CDR2: MGHDK, SYGVNS. CDR3 in DNA: TGTGCCAGCAGTGGGACACGGAGCTCCTACGAGCAGTACTTC. This translates into CASSGTRSSYEQYF.

The chain couples TRBV29-1 to TRBJ2-5; TRBD2 agrees at 8 bases. This CDR3 is 15 amino acids long. CDR1 SQVTM and CDR2 ANQGSEA come from the germline V gene. The ends lost 0 bases at V and 4 bases at J; junction bases unmatched: 7. CDR3: CSVEDGLRGGETQYF. Written as DNA, the CDR3 is TGCAGCGTTGAAGATGGGCTTCGGGGGGGAGAGACCCAGTACTTC.

The V call is TRBV9, the J call TRBJ2-5, with D tentatively TRBD2 (6 bases). Near its end, the DNA agrees better with TRBJ2-7, so the J call may be wrong. The V gene's germline CDR1 is SGDLS and CDR2 YYNGEE. This CDR3 comprises 15 residues. The CDR3, as DNA: TGTGCCAGCAGCGAACGGGGCGGGGTGGCCTACGAGCAGTACTTC. Translation: CASSERGGVAYEQYF.

V and J are TRBV2 and TRBJ2-1; the D gene is possibly TRBD1 (7 bases). V was pared by 6 bases and J by 4 bases, with 16 bases between. The CDR3 runs 15 residues. Germline loops: CDR1 SNHLY, CDR2 FYNNEI. The DNA of the CDR3 is TGTGCCAGCAGCGACGACAGGGAGGAATACAATGAGCAGTTCTTC. Translating it yields CASSDDREEYNEQFF.

This clone occurred once. Here the CDR3 DNA reads TGTGCCAGCACCGCGGGGGGGTCTACGGAGACCCAGTACTTC. It is translated as CASTAGGSTETQYF. The chain links TRBV5-6 to TRBJ2-5, with 9 bases aligning to TRBD2. Germline V lookup: CDR1 SGHDT, CDR2 YYEEEE. V lost 6 bases to trimming and J lost 5 bases; unmatched junction nucleotides: 8. The CDR3 runs to 14 residues.

J is TRBJ2-7 and V is TRBV18, with TRBD1 identical over 9 bases. Losses at the gene ends were 3 bases for V and 4 bases for J; bases not matched to a gene: 10. The CDR3 runs to 16 residues. The V gene's germline CDR1 is KGHSH and CDR2 LQKENI. Written as DNA, the CDR3 is TGTGCCAGCTCACCCTTGTTGGGACAGGGATCTTACGAGCAGTACTTC. It codes for CASSPLLGQGSYEQYF.

The chain couples TRBV27 to TRBJ2-7; the D gene is possibly TRBD1 (5 bases). The CDR3 covers 14 residues. Germline CDR1 is MNHEY and CDR2 is SMNVEV (reference sequence). Trimming left V 5 bases short and J 3 bases short, with 14 bases between. Here the CDR3 DNA reads TGTGCCAGCAGTCCCATTCAGGGCCACTACGAGCAGTACTTC. It is translated as CASSPIQGHYEQYF.

V gene TRBV6-5 combines with J gene TRBJ2-7; 8 bases map to TRBD1. With V trimmed by 6 bases and J by 7 bases, 11 bases remained unmatched. Germline assignment: CDR1 MNHEY and CDR2 SVGAGI. The CDR3 runs 14 residues. In DNA, the CDR3 is TGTGCCAGCAGAGCAGACAGGGGCCTGGGTGAGCAGTACTTC. This encodes CASRADRGLGEQYF.

The J gene is TRBJ1-2, the V gene TRBV5-4; D unresolved. Per the germline V gene, CDR1 is SGHNT and CDR2 is YYREEE (reference sequence). This CDR3 spans 15 amino acids. V was pared by 4 bases and J by 2 bases, with 15 bases between. As DNA, the CDR3 is TGTGCCAGCAGCCACAAGAGACTAAAGAACTATGGCTACACCTTC. Its translation is CASSHKRLKNYGYTF.